This is a list of T cell receptor beta chains from one sample in a study of regulatory T cells in long-lasting Graves disease. TCRdb independently ran MiXCR on the multiplex PCR reads; one entry per CDR3 protein. Of a few hundred thousand distinct CDR3 sequences in the sample, approximately 15% were seen once. A further study also used this sample, focusing on T cells in Graves' hyperthyroidism and ophthalmopathy.

The material was peripheral blood mononuclear cells (PBMCs), obtained at new diagnosis, from a patient treated with antithyroid drugs. These receptor sequences come from a man aged 40-49 years with Graves disease. Both conserved end residues are part of each CDR3. The order of the fields is clone size, J gene, V gene, D gene, CDR3 length, CDR3 protein, CDR3 DNA. D genes are given only for firm matches. Where a row states a size, it is once, few, many or the class of an expanded clone; other rows omit it.

>NA|TRBJ2-2|TRBV7-9|NA|16
CASSLIGRGHTGELFF
TGTGCCAGCAGCTTAATCGGGCGGGGTCACACCGGGGAGCTGTTTTTT
>NA|TRBJ2-5|TRBV7-2|TRBD1|16
CASLLALDRDIKTQYF
TGTGCCAGCCTCCTAGCCCTAGACAGGGACATAAAGACCCAGTACTTC
>NA|TRBJ2-5|TRBV20-1|NA|15
CSARDRLGLRETQYF
TGCAGTGCTAGAGATAGATTAGGGTTGAGGGAGACCCAGTACTTC
>NA|TRBJ1-1|TRBV29-1|NA|10
CSGGNTEAFF
TGCAGCGGGGGAAACACTGAAGCTTTCTTT
>many|TRBJ2-7|TRBV12-3/TRBV12-4|TRBD1|14
CASSQWDRGREQYF
TGTGCCAGCAGTCAATGGGACAGGGGAAGGGAGCAGTACTTC
>many|TRBJ1-4|TRBV28|NA|14
CASIQGMPNEKLFF
TGTGCCAGCATCCAGGGGATGCCTAATGAAAAACTGTTTTTT
>few|TRBJ1-4|TRBV13|NA|13
CASSEGRSSGLFF
TGTGCCAGCAGCGAGGGCAGGAGCTCAGGGCTGTTTTTT
>many|TRBJ2-7|TRBV28|NA|14
CAIGRRDGSYEQYF
TGTGCCATCGGTCGGCGGGACGGCTCCTACGAGCAGTACTTC
>many|TRBJ1-1|TRBV28|NA|18
CASRTPGGWIGADTEAFF
TGTGCCAGCAGGACCCCCGGGGGATGGATAGGAGCCGACACTGAAGCTTTCTTT
>many|TRBJ2-5|TRBV2|NA|13
CASTRGSGETQYF
TGTGCCAGCACTCGAGGGTCTGGAGAGACCCAGTACTTC
>NA|TRBJ2-3|TRBV10-3|NA|13
CAIRTGGTDTQYF
TGTGCCATCAGAACGGGGGGCACAGATACGCAGTATTTT
>few|TRBJ2-1|TRBV5-1|NA|15
CASSLFASLNNEQFF
TGCGCCAGCAGCTTGTTTGCTAGTCTCAACAATGAGCAGTTCTTC
>NA|TRBJ1-3|TRBV6-5|NA|19
CASSYLLGPTKGSGNTIYF
TGTGCCAGCAGTTACTTACTCGGACCGACGAAGGGCTCTGGAAACACCATATATTTT
>many|TRBJ2-2|TRBV6-1|NA|14
CASKRQGRSGELFF
TGTGCCAGCAAGCGTCAGGGGAGGTCCGGGGAGCTGTTTTTT
>many|TRBJ2-7|TRBV12-5|NA|12
CASGLLVYEQYF
TGTGCTAGTGGTTTATTGGTCTACGAGCAGTACTTC
>few|TRBJ1-1|TRBV12-3/TRBV12-4|TRBD1|11
CASTSGQGAFF
TGTGCCAGCACCTCGGGACAGGGGGCTTTCTTT
>many|TRBJ2-5|TRBV2|TRBD1|14
CASTELGTGETQYF
TGTGCCAGCACTGAGCTCGGGACAGGGGAGACCCAGTACTTC
>many|TRBJ2-2|TRBV7-6|NA|16
CASSLMPAANTGELFF
TGTGCCAGCAGCTTAATGCCAGCAGCGAACACCGGGGAGCTGTTTTTT
>NA|TRBJ2-5|TRBV9|TRBD2|16
CASSVASSGGLKTQYF
TGTGCCAGCAGCGTAGCATCTAGCGGGGGGTTGAAGACCCAGTACTTC
>many|TRBJ1-2|TRBV6-1|TRBD1|14
CASRGQGGPSGYTF
TGTGCCAGCAGGGGACAGGGGGGACCCTCTGGCTACACCTTC
>NA|TRBJ1-5|TRBV5-1|TRBD1|17
CASSPGIGTDSNQPQHF
TGCGCCAGCAGCCCGGGCATAGGGACAGATAGCAATCAGCCCCAGCATTTT
>many|TRBJ2-5|TRBV27|NA|13
CASSNSFQETQYF
TGTGCCAGCAGTAACTCGTTCCAAGAGACCCAGTACTTC
>NA|TRBJ2-7|TRBV20-1|NA|15
CSASGASKGTNEQYF
TGCAGTGCTAGTGGGGCGTCTAAAGGGACAAACGAGCAGTACTTC
>many|TRBJ1-6|TRBV5-8|NA|12
CASSPGSSPLHF
TGTGCCAGCAGCCCCGGGTCTTCACCCCTCCACTTT
>many|TRBJ1-1|TRBV5-1|NA|14
CASSLGDTFGEAFF
TGCGCCAGCAGCTTGGGGGACACTTTTGGCGAAGCTTTCTTT
>NA|TRBJ2-7|TRBV6-1|NA|13
CASSVTVLYEQYF
TGTGCCAGCAGCGTGACAGTTCTGTACGAGCAGTACTTC
>NA|TRBJ2-5|TRBV5-1|NA|13
CASSNAVEETQYF
TGCGCCAGCAGCAATGCAGTCGAGGAGACCCAGTACTTC
>many|TRBJ1-4|TRBV27|TRBD1|16
CASSHAPGQGREKLFF
TGTGCCAGCAGTCACGCCCCGGGACAGGGTCGTGAAAAACTGTTTTTT
>many|TRBJ2-5|TRBV4-2|TRBD2|16
CASSQAGGPVSETQYF
TGTGCCAGCAGCCAAGCGGGGGGGCCGGTATCAGAGACCCAGTACTTC
>NA|TRBJ2-1|TRBV6-1|NA|15
CASRPGSTTYNEQFF
TGTGCCAGCAGGCCTGGGTCTACCACCTACAATGAGCAGTTCTTC
>NA|TRBJ1-5|TRBV27|NA|12
CASSTLNQPQHF
TGTGCCAGCAGTACTCTAAATCAGCCCCAGCATTTT
>many|TRBJ1-6|TRBV2|TRBD1|13
CASSEAGGSPLHF
TGTGCCAGCAGTGAAGCAGGGGGCTCACCCCTCCACTTT
>many|TRBJ2-1|TRBV28|NA|15
CASTLPLGPYNEQFF
TGTGCCAGCACCCTCCCCCTGGGCCCCTACAATGAGCAGTTCTTC
>NA|TRBJ2-4|TRBV19|TRBD2|18
CASSIGLFEAGGQNIQYF
TGTGCCAGTAGTATTGGCTTGTTTGAGGCGGGGGGCCAAAACATTCAGTACTTC
>many|TRBJ1-3|TRBV6-1|NA|14
CASGDQGSGNTIYF
TGTGCCAGCGGGGACCAGGGGTCTGGAAACACCATATATTTT
>many|TRBJ2-1|TRBV24-1|NA|13
CATSSPGTNEQFF
TGTGCCACCAGTAGCCCAGGCACCAATGAGCAGTTCTTC
>many|TRBJ2-1|TRBV12-3/TRBV12-4|TRBD2|18
CASSLEASGDGYGNEQFF
TGTGCCAGCAGTTTAGAAGCTAGCGGGGACGGATACGGGAATGAGCAGTTCTTC
>many|TRBJ2-3|TRBV5-1|NA|16
CASSFLGGGPTDTQYF
TGCGCCAGCAGCTTTTTGGGCGGGGGCCCCACAGATACGCAGTATTTT
>many|TRBJ2-5|TRBV28|NA|14
CASTSGGPQETQYF
TGTGCCAGCACCTCTGGGGGGCCTCAAGAGACCCAGTACTTC
>NA|TRBJ1-1|TRBV2|NA|14
CASSEETGHTEAFF
TGTGCCAGCAGTGAAGAGACGGGGCACACTGAAGCTTTCTTT
>few|TRBJ2-2|TRBV4-1|TRBD2|15
CASSQAGLPTGELFF
TGCGCCAGCAGCCAGGCGGGACTACCTACCGGGGAGCTGTTTTTT
>many|TRBJ2-4|TRBV6-2/TRBV6-3|NA|12
CASSYSKGIQYF
TGTGCCAGCAGTTACTCGAAAGGCATTCAGTACTTC
>many|TRBJ1-4|TRBV7-9|NA|16
CASSLRPGTANEKLFF
TGTGCCAGCAGCTTACGACCCGGGACGGCTAATGAAAAACTGTTTTTT
>many|TRBJ2-2|TRBV11-1|NA|17
CASSFRIWGSNTGELFF
TGTGCCAGCAGCTTCCGTATTTGGGGCTCCAACACCGGGGAGCTGTTTTTT